Below are 21 T cell receptor beta chains sequenced from a single sample in a study of blood T cell repertoires in COVID-19. Profiling relied on immunoSEQ multiplex PCR, and the TCRdb table lists in-frame clones only, not all of them. Here the sample spans some 38,000 clones, around three quarters being singletons. Sequencing used peripheral blood. The receptors derive from a woman between 65 and 79 years old with acute or convalescent COVID-19.

The chain is built from TRBV10-3 and TRBJ1-3, with 8 bases aligning to TRBD1. V was pared by 8 bases and J by 0 bases, with 0 bases of the junction left unmatched. The CDR3 totals 13 residues. Germline V gives CDR1 ENHRY, CDR2 SYGVKD. The CDR3 here is CAIGTGSGNTIYF. In DNA form, the CDR3 reads TGTGCCATCGGGACAGGCTCTGGAAACACCATATATTTT.

This chain links TRBV6-6 with TRBJ1-6, with TRBD1 matching over 10 bases. The CDR3 runs to 18 residues. Germline-derived CDR1 and CDR2 are MNHNY and SVGAGI (reference sequence). Trimming at V came to 5 bases and at J to 3 bases, leaving 10 bases not matched to a gene. The CDR3 reads CASSRPRDRGFYNSPLHF. As DNA, the CDR3 is TGTGCCAGCAGTCGACCCCGGGACAGGGGTTTCTATAATTCACCCCTCCACTTT.

J is TRBJ2-3 and V is TRBV10-3; 7 nucleotides agree with TRBD2. The germline CDR1 and CDR2 sequences are ENHRY and SYGVKD. The CDR3 loop spans 13 amino acids. V lost 8 bases to trimming and J lost 1 base; unmatched junction nucleotides: 3. The CDR3 loop is CAIEAGGTDTQYF. CDR3 nucleotide sequence: TGTGCCATCGAGGCGGGGGGCACAGATACGCAGTATTTT.

The chain links TRBV18 to TRBJ2-1; 14 nucleotides match TRBD2. This CDR3 comprises 16 residues. V lost 3 bases to trimming and J lost 14 bases; unmatched junction nucleotides: 12. Germline V CDR1 and CDR2: KGHSH, LQKENI. CDR3 protein: CASSPSGTSGSIEEFF. In nucleotides, the CDR3 is TGTGCCAGCTCACCGTCCGGGACTAGCGGGAGTATAGAGGAGTTCTTC.

The rearrangement uses TRBV7-2 and TRBJ2-3, with 10 positions matching TRBD2. From germline, CDR1 is SGHTA and CDR2 FQGNSA. V gave up 1 base and J gave up 6 bases; unmatched junction bases: 7. This CDR3 region has 16 residues. The CDR3 loop reads CASSLVQSGGADTQYF. The CDR3 nucleotides read TGTGCCAGCAGCTTAGTCCAAAGCGGGGGGGCGGATACGCAGTATTTT.

The chain has TRBV6-5 and TRBJ2-7; D is perhaps TRBD1 (5 bases). This CDR3 comprises 12 residues. Trimming cost V 7 bases and J 5 bases, with 12 bases left between them. Germline V gene lookup returns CDR1 MNHEY and CDR2 SVGAGI. CDR3 DNA sequence: TGTGCCAGCAATCGCAGGGCGGACGAGCAGTACTTC. As protein: CASNRRADEQYF.

This sequence joins TRBV7-9 and TRBJ2-2; 7 bases map to TRBD2. Germline V gene sequence: CDR1 SEHNR, CDR2 FQNEAQ (reference sequence). This CDR3 is 15 amino acids long. V dropped 5 bases and J dropped 8; count of bases not matched to a gene: 11. CDR3 protein: CASSLGGGRIGELFF. CDR3 DNA sequence: TGTGCCAGCAGCCTAGGTGGCGGGAGAATTGGGGAGCTGTTTTTT.

This rearrangement joins TRBV15 to TRBJ1-4; D not certain. There are 14 residues in the CDR3. The germline V gene has CDR1 LNHNV and CDR2 YYDKDF (reference sequence). Trimming shortened V by 1 base and J by 5 bases, and 8 bases separated the two germline ends. The CDR3 bases are TGTGCCACCAGCAGAGGGACTGGGAATGAAAAACTGTTTTTT. Its protein is CATSRGTGNEKLFF.

The V call is TRBV11-2, the J call TRBJ2-5; possibly TRBD2 for D (5 bases). The CDR3 has 16 residues. Trimming took off 3 bases at V and 5 bases at J, with 19 bases between the two ends. The V gene's germline CDR1 is SGHAT and CDR2 FQNNGV. CDR3 DNA: TGTGCCAGCAGCTTTACATCAGGATTGGGCGGGGAGACCCAGTACTTC. This encodes CASSFTSGLGGETQYF.

The J gene is TRBJ2-5, the V gene TRBV24-1; 7 positions agree with TRBD2. The length of the CDR3 is 15 residues. The junction had 6 bases not matched to a gene; V was cut back by 3 bases and J by 3 bases. Germline V gene data show CDR1 as KGHDR and CDR2 as SFDVKD. This chain's CDR3 is CATSDPSSGKETQYF. DNA for the CDR3: TGTGCCACCAGTGATCCAAGCAGCGGGAAAGAGACCCAGTACTTC.

This rearrangement joins TRBV19 to TRBJ2-1; the match to TRBD2 covers 7 bases. The trim removed 4 bases at V and 0 bases at J, leaving 3 bases unmatched. Germline CDR1 is LNHDA and CDR2 is SQIVND (reference sequence). The CDR3 runs 15 residues. Here the CDR3 reads CASSTGGSSYNEQFF. CDR3 coding DNA: TGTGCCAGTAGTACGGGCGGGAGCTCCTACAATGAGCAGTTCTTC.

J is TRBJ2-1 and V is TRBV5-1, with 9 nucleotides matching TRBD1. V dropped 6 bases and J dropped 5; count of bases not matched to a gene: 9. The CDR3 runs to 15 residues. Germline assignment: CDR1 SGHRS and CDR2 YFSETQ. CDR3 sequence (DNA): TGCGCCAGCACTAAGGGGACAGGGATGGACAATGAGCAGTTCTTC. It yields the protein CASTKGTGMDNEQFF.

The chain has TRBV7-2 and TRBJ2-1, with a weak D call TRBD2 (6 bases). V lost 0 bases to trimming and J lost 9 bases, with 15 bases between them. The CDR3 totals 15 residues. The germline V gene encodes CDR1 SGHTA and CDR2 FQGNSA. CDR3 sequence reads: CASSLADGGWSEQFF. The CDR3 DNA is TGTGCCAGCAGCTTAGCCGACGGAGGGTGGAGTGAGCAGTTCTTC.

The rearrangement joins TRBV19 to TRBJ1-6; D possibly corresponds to TRBD1 (5 bases). Germline V CDR1 and CDR2: LNHDA, SQIVND (reference sequence). This CDR3 comprises 17 residues. Trimming shortened V by 3 bases and J by 0 bases, and 12 bases separated the two germline ends. CDR3 loop: CASSMDIYRSYNSPLHF. DNA for the CDR3: TGTGCCAGTAGTATGGACATCTACCGCTCCTATAATTCACCCCTCCACTTT.

The chain is built from TRBV28 and TRBJ1-2, with D possibly TRBD1 on 6 matching bases. The V end lost 2 bases, the J end lost 4 bases, and 14 bases lay between the germline ends. CDR3 length equals 15 residues. Germline V gene lookup returns CDR1 MDHEN and CDR2 SYDVKM. CDR3 residues: CASSLPAGVSYGYTF. The DNA of the CDR3 is TGTGCCAGCAGTTTACCGGCAGGGGTCAGCTATGGCTACACCTTC.

Relative to its sample, this clone is medium-sized. The chain combines TRBV5-1 with TRBJ1-2; D is possibly TRBD1 (6 bases). The CDR3 totals 16 residues. Trimming removed 0 bases at V and 6 bases at J, with 18 bases between. Germline V CDR1 and CDR2: SGHRS, YFSETQ. CDR3 nucleotides: TGCGCCAGCAGCTTGGGGCCTTACAGGGTCGGCGATGGCTACACCTTC. It translates to CASSLGPYRVGDGYTF.

CDR3 sequence (DNA): TGTGCCAGCAGTTATAGGTGGGGGGTCCAAGAGACCCAGTACTTC. It is translated as CASSYRWGVQETQYF. The V gene is TRBV6-6, the J gene TRBJ2-5; maybe TRBD2 (6 bases). Germline V gives CDR1 MNHNY, CDR2 SVGAGI (reference sequence). Trimming took 3 bases from V and 1 from J, leaving 12 bases between them. The CDR3 consists of 15 residues.

The chain uses TRBV5-1 and TRBJ2-7, with 10 nucleotides matching TRBD1. The germline gives CDR1 SGHRS, CDR2 YFSETQ. This CDR3 is built from 15 residues. J lost 7 bases, V lost 0 bases, and 7 bases had no gene match. The CDR3 sequence is CASSLVGQGSKEQYF. In nucleotides, the CDR3 is TGCGCCAGCAGCTTGGTGGGACAGGGGTCAAAAGAGCAGTACTTC.

This clone has only a few counts. This CDR3 is CASSDEAGPTDTQYF. The CDR3 DNA follows: TGTGCCAGCAGTGACGAAGCGGGGCCCACAGATACGCAGTATTTT. The chain combines TRBV6-4 with TRBJ2-3, with 7 bases aligning to TRBD2. The CDR3 loop spans 15 amino acids. V was clipped by 2 bases and J by 2 bases; unmatched bases: 4. The germline CDR1 and CDR2 sequences are MRHNA and SNTAGT.

The rearrangement uses TRBV24-1 and TRBJ2-2; 8 nucleotides match TRBD2. The CDR3 sequence is 14 residues long. V was pared by 3 bases and J by 5 bases, with 1 base of the junction left unmatched. Germline V gene data show CDR1 as KGHDR and CDR2 as SFDVKD. CDR3 region: CATSDRGRTGELFF. CDR3 coding DNA: TGTGCCACCAGTGATCGCGGGAGGACCGGGGAGCTGTTTTTT.

V and J are TRBV2 and TRBJ2-5; 13 bases align to TRBD2. The germline gives CDR1 SNHLY, CDR2 FYNNEI. V gave up 9 bases and J gave up 9 bases; unmatched junction bases: 10. There are 14 residues in the CDR3. The CDR3 sequence is CASRTSGGPRAQYF. The CDR3, as DNA: TGTGCCAGTAGGACTAGCGGGGGACCAAGGGCCCAGTACTTC.